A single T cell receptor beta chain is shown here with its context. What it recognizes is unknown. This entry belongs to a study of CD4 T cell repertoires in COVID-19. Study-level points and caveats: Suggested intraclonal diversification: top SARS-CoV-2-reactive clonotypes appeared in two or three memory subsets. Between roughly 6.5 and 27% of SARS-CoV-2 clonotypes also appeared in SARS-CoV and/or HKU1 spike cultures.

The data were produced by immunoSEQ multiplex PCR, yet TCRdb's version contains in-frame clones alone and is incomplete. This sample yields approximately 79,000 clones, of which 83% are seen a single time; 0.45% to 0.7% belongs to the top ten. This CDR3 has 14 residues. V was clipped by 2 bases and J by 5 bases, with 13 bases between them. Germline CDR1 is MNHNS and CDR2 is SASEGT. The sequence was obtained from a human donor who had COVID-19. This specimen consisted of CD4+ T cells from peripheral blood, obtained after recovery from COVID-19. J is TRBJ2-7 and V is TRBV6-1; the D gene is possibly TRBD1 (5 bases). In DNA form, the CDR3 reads TGTGCCAGCAGTGAAAGGTCAGGGAACGACGAGCAGTACTTC. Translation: CASSERSGNDEQYF.